Below are 9 T cell receptor beta chains sequenced from a single sample in a study of blood T cell repertoires in COVID-19. Here immunoSEQ multiplex PCR was the method, and the copy in TCRdb shows in-frame clones only, minus some. The table includes some 150,000 clones, 85% to 90% detected once. The material sequenced was peripheral blood. The receptors were sampled from a woman aged 60-75 years with COVID-19, enrolled during active disease.

The rearrangement links TRBV24-1 to TRBJ2-3; 11 bases match TRBD1. Germline CDR1 reads KGHDR; CDR2 reads SFDVKD. The CDR3 spans 15 residues. Trimming cost V 5 bases and J 3 bases; bases outside gene matches: 3. The DNA for the CDR3 is TGTGCCACCAGTGGCGGACAGGGGGCGACAGATACGCAGTATTTT. As protein: CATSGGQGATDTQYF.

In DNA form, the CDR3 reads TGTGCCAGCAGCGCTGCGTTCGACACTGAAGCTTTCTTT. It yields the protein CASSAAFDTEAFF. The gene calls are TRBV7-8 and TRBJ1-1; the D is unclear. The germline gives CDR1 SGHVS, CDR2 FQNEAQ. The V and J ends lost 5 bases and 3 bases respectively, with 10 bases between them. The CDR3 has 13 residues.

The chain is built from TRBV6-5 and TRBJ2-7, with D perhaps TRBD1 (6 bases). The germline V and J ends were trimmed by 4 bases and 0 bases, with 13 bases remaining between them. Germline CDR1 and CDR2: MNHEY and SVGAGI. This CDR3 comprises 15 residues. This chain's CDR3 is CASSFSQGSSYEQYF. DNA for the CDR3: TGTGCCAGCAGTTTCTCCCAGGGGAGCTCCTACGAGCAGTACTTC.

The V gene is TRBV5-1, the J gene TRBJ1-2; TRBD1 matches at 10 bases. The CDR3 has 15 residues. Trimming removed 4 bases from V and 4 bases from J; junction bases left unmatched: 7. Germline lookup yields CDR1 SGHRS and CDR2 YFSETQ. The CDR3 sequence: CASSTGQGFPYGYTF. CDR3 DNA: TGCGCCAGCAGCACGGGACAGGGGTTTCCCTATGGCTACACCTTC.

The genes are TRBV6-2 or TRBV6-3 and TRBJ2-7; D remains unclear. Germline lookup yields CDR1 MNHEY and CDR2 SVGEGT. This CDR3 is built from 12 residues. V was shortened by 4 bases and J by 3 bases, with 7 bases between the two germline ends. This CDR3 is CASSSYFYEQYF. In nucleotides, the CDR3 is TGTGCCAGCAGTTCCTATTTCTACGAGCAGTACTTC.

The V and J genes are TRBV7-6 and TRBJ2-7; TRBD1 aligns across 10 bases. The length of the CDR3 is 15 residues. Per germline, CDR1 SGHVS and CDR2 FNYEAQ. J lost 3 bases, V lost 3 bases, and 5 bases had no gene match. Written as DNA, the CDR3 is TGTGCCAGCAGCTTGACAGGGGGCGAGTTCTACGAGCAGTACTTC. Amino acids: CASSLTGGEFYEQYF.

The chain links TRBV5-1 to TRBJ1-4; D unresolved. This CDR3 has 13 residues. The germline gives CDR1 SGHRS, CDR2 YFSETQ. V was shortened by 1 base and J by 2 bases, with 3 bases between the two germline ends. The CDR3 sequence: CASSLPTNEKLFF. The DNA for the CDR3 is TGCGCCAGCAGCTTGCCTACTAATGAAAAACTGTTTTTT.

The chain combines TRBV24-1 with TRBJ1-2; D unresolved. V was cut by 0 bases and J by 8 bases, with 3 bases left in between. Germline V lookup: CDR1 KGHDR, CDR2 SFDVKD. The CDR3 runs to 11 residues. In nucleotides, the CDR3 is TGTGCCACCAGTGATTTGGGCGGCTACACCTTC. Amino acid sequence: CATSDLGGYTF.

The chain uses TRBV7-6 and TRBJ2-7; D is ambiguous. With 2 bases removed from V and 0 bases from J, the gap between germline ends came to 11 bases. Germline CDR1 and CDR2: SGHVS and FNYEAQ. The CDR3 is made up of 15 amino acids. The CDR3 coding sequence is TGTGCCAGCAGCTTAACGGCTAGGAGCTCCTACGAGCAGTACTTC. Protein product: CASSLTARSSYEQYF. The whole variable domain, filled in from reference TRBV7-6 and TRBJ2-7, reads GAGVSQSPRYKVTKRGQDVALRCDPISGHVSLYWYRQALGQGPEFLTYFNYEAQQDKSGLPNDRFSAERPEGSISTLTIQRTEQRDSAMYRCASSLTARSSYEQYFGPGTRLTVT.